The rows below give T cell receptor beta chains drawn from one sample of a study of control samples from healthy donors and cancer patients. Sequencing used immunoSEQ multiplex PCR; TCRdb keeps in-frame clones, though not all of them. The sample has approximately 100,000 clones; roughly 90% are singletons. Sequenced material: PBMCs. The receptors stem from a man aged 55 to 70 with lung cancer. Both conserved end residues are part of each CDR3. The D gene is left open where the match is weak. A row's size may be missing; if present it is once, few, many or a size class.

V	length	size	J	D	CDR3	DNA
TRBV19	15	.	TRBJ1-2	.	CASSADSYINYGYTF	TGTGCCAGTAGTGCCGACAGCTATATCAACTATGGCTACACCTTC
TRBV5-1	18	.	TRBJ2-5	TRBD2	CASSIPSGGLTRGETQYF	TGCGCCAGCAGCATCCCTAGCGGGGGCCTCACCCGAGGGGAGACCCAGTACTTC
TRBV7-3	13	.	TRBJ2-1	TRBD2	CASRFSAGGEQFF	TGTGCCAGCAGGTTTTCAGCGGGGGGCGAGCAGTTCTTC
TRBV30	12	.	TRBJ1-1	TRBD1	CAQQGWRTEAFF	TGTGCCCAACAGGGGTGGCGGACTGAAGCTTTCTTT
TRBV12-5	13	.	TRBJ2-6	.	CASGLGGANVLTF	TGTGCTAGTGGTTTAGGTGGGGCCAACGTCCTGACTTTC
TRBV6-2/TRBV6-3	14	.	TRBJ2-1	.	CASSYAGSGNEQFF	TGTGCCAGCAGTTACGCTGGGAGTGGGAATGAGCAGTTCTTC
TRBV4-1	15	.	TRBJ1-2	.	CASSQEGGTNYGYTF	TGCGCCAGCAGCCAAGAAGGGGGGACTAACTATGGCTACACCTTC
TRBV6-5	16	.	TRBJ1-3	.	CASSYGRGSSGNTIYF	TGTGCCAGCAGTTACGGCAGGGGATCGTCTGGAAACACCATATATTTT
TRBV6-5	14	.	TRBJ2-5	.	CASRELRGRETQYF	TGTGCCAGCAGAGAGCTTCGTGGCAGGGAGACCCAGTACTTC
TRBV19	13	.	TRBJ2-1	TRBD2	CASSARPGLDQFF	TGTGCCAGTAGTGCGAGGCCGGGACTAGATCAGTTCTTC
TRBV12-3/TRBV12-4	13	.	TRBJ2-5	TRBD2	CASSFGTRETQYF	TGTGCCAGCAGTTTCGGGACTAGAGAGACCCAGTACTTC
TRBV5-4	19	.	TRBJ2-3	TRBD2	CASSLGSGGPHLLTDTQYF	TGTGCCAGCAGCTTGGGTAGCGGGGGGCCTCACCTCCTCACAGATACGCAGTATTTT
TRBV9	13	.	TRBJ2-3	.	CASTRISTDTQYF	TGTGCCAGTACCAGAATTAGCACAGATACGCAGTATTTT
TRBV25-1	14	.	TRBJ1-2	.	CASSDSTGGHGYTF	TGTGCCAGCAGTGATTCAACTGGCGGTCATGGCTACACCTTC
TRBV10-3	14	few	TRBJ1-1	.	CAIRAADSPTEAFF	TGTGCCATCAGAGCAGCCGACAGCCCCACTGAAGCTTTCTTT
TRBV7-9	15	.	TRBJ2-5	.	CASSHVARGRETQYF	TGTGCCAGCAGCCATGTAGCGAGGGGGAGGGAGACCCAGTACTTC
TRBV18	17	once	TRBJ1-2	TRBD1	CASSPPGQGTSIGRYTF	TGTGCCAGCTCACCTCCGGGACAGGGTACCTCGATTGGGCGCTACACCTTC
TRBV7-9	15	.	TRBJ1-6	TRBD1	CASSLSGGPYSPLHF	TGTGCCAGCAGCTTATCAGGGGGCCCCTATTCACCCCTCCACTTT
TRBV11-3	14	.	TRBJ1-2	.	CASSLFQEGYGYTF	TGTGCCAGCAGCTTATTTCAGGAAGGCTATGGCTACACCTTC
TRBV7-2	17	.	TRBJ2-1	TRBD1	CASSGRRAGGADNEQFF	TGTGCCAGCAGCGGGCGTAGGGCAGGGGGCGCGGATAATGAGCAGTTCTTC
TRBV25-1	14	.	TRBJ1-2	.	CASSDSRERDGYTF	TGTGCCAGCAGTGATTCCCGCGAAAGGGATGGCTACACCTTC
TRBV5-1	13	.	TRBJ1-2	.	CASSLDRHYGYTF	TGCGCCAGCAGTTTAGACAGACACTATGGCTACACCTTC
TRBV4-1	16	.	TRBJ2-7	TRBD1	CASSRVTGGVSYEQYF	TGCGCCAGCAGCCGCGTTACAGGGGGAGTCTCCTACGAGCAGTACTTC
TRBV18	14	.	TRBJ1-2	.	CASSPLGDNYGYTF	TGTGCCAGCTCACCACTGGGGGATAACTATGGCTACACCTTC
TRBV2	14	.	TRBJ1-5	.	CASSESSETQPQHF	TGTGCCAGCAGTGAATCGTCCGAAACACAGCCCCAGCATTTT
TRBV18	16	.	TRBJ2-2	TRBD1	CASSPLSTGGTGELFF	TGTGCCAGCTCACCGCTATCTACAGGGGGGACCGGGGAGCTGTTTTTT
TRBV4-1	12	.	TRBJ2-2	.	CASSQLSGELFF	TGCGCCAGCAGCCAATTGTCCGGGGAGCTGTTTTTT
TRBV5-1	15	.	TRBJ2-7	.	CASSLAGGSNYEQYF	TGCGCCAGCAGCTTGGCCGGAGGGTCCAACTACGAGCAGTACTTC
TRBV4-2	14	.	TRBJ1-1	.	CASSQYSGITEAFF	TGTGCCAGCAGCCAATATTCAGGGATCACTGAAGCTTTCTTT
TRBV5-1	15	.	TRBJ1-3	.	CASSLQGGAGNTIYF	TGCGCCAGCAGCTTACAGGGCGGCGCTGGAAACACCATATATTTT
TRBV2	12	.	TRBJ1-3	.	CASRLSGDTIYF	TGTGCCAGCAGATTAAGTGGGGACACCATATATTTT
TRBV2	13	.	TRBJ1-1	.	CASSGSMNTEAFF	TGTGCCAGCAGTGGTTCCATGAACACTGAAGCTTTCTTT
TRBV27	14	.	TRBJ1-2	TRBD1	CASSLIPRGLGYTF	TGTGCCAGCAGTTTAATTCCCAGGGGGCTTGGCTACACCTTC
TRBV5-1	15	.	TRBJ2-1	.	CASSLGGSSYNEQFF	TGCGCCAGCAGCTTGGGAGGGAGCTCCTACAATGAGCAGTTCTTC
TRBV12-3/TRBV12-4	13	.	TRBJ2-5	TRBD2	CASSWASGGDGDF	TGTGCCAGCAGTTGGGCTAGCGGGGGGGACGGCGACTTC
TRBV12-3/TRBV12-4	12	.	TRBJ1-2	.	CASHRGSYGYTF	TGTGCCAGCCATCGGGGGTCCTATGGCTACACCTTC
TRBV2	18	.	TRBJ2-3	TRBD2	CASSGRSGGAFGTDTQYF	TGTGCCAGCAGTGGGAGGAGCGGGGGGGCCTTTGGCACAGATACGCAGTATTTT
TRBV6-2/TRBV6-3	18	.	TRBJ2-4	.	CASSYSKETEGTKNIQYF	TGTGCCAGCAGTTACTCTAAGGAAACGGAGGGAACAAAAAACATTCAGTACTTC
TRBV18	14	once	TRBJ2-7	.	CASSPPSFRYEQYF	TGTGCCAGCTCACCACCCAGCTTCCGATACGAGCAGTACTTC
TRBV6-1	15	.	TRBJ1-1	TRBD1	CASSEMAGQYTEAFF	TGTGCCAGCAGTGAAATGGCGGGACAGTACACTGAAGCTTTCTTT
TRBV10-1	13	.	TRBJ1-1	.	CASSEVGNTEAFF	TGCGCCAGCAGTGAGGTGGGGAACACTGAAGCTTTCTTT
TRBV25-1	14	.	TRBJ1-5	.	CASSEPNSNQPQHF	TGTGCCAGCAGTGAACCCAACAGCAATCAGCCCCAGCATTTT